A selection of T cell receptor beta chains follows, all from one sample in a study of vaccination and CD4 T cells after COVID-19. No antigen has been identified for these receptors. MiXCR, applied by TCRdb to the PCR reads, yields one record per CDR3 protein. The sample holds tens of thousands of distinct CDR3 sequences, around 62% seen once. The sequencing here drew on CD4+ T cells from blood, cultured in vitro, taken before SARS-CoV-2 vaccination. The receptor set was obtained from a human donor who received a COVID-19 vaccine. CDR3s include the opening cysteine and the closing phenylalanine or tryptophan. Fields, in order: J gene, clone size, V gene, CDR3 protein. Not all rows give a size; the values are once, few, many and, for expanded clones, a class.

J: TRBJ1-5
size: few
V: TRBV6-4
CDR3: CALGGYSNQPQHF

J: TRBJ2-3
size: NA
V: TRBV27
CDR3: CASRDRDGTDTQYF

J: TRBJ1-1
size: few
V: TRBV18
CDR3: CASSLTVNTEAFF

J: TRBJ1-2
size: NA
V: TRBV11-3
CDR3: CASSLGLENYGYTF

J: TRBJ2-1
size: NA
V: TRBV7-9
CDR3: CASSFVLAGGNEQFF

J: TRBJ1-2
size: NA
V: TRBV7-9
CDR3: CASGTESGYTF

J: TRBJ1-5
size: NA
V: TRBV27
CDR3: CASSEYNRGENQPQHF

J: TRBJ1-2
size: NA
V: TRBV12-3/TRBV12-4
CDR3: CASSLAVRYGYTF

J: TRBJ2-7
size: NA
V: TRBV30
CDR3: CAWSVGRAEQYF

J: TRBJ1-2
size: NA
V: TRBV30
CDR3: CAWTVGRGGGYTF

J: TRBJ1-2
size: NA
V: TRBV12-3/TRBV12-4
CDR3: CASSFWLGGMGYTF

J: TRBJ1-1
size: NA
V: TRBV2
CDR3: CASSKEPNTEAFF

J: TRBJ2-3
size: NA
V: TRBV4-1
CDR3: CASSQDRGAPGPDTDTQYF

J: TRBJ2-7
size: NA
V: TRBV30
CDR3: CAFDTDRGTYEQYF

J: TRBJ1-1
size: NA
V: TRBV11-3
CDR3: CASSLTGEAFF

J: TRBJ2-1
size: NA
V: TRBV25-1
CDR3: CASSAGTSGESSYNEQFF

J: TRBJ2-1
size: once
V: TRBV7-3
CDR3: CASSPGLTPHEQFF

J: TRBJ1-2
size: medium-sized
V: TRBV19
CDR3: CASSTPGQGHYGYTF

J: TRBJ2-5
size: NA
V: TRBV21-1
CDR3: CASSKVGGRGPRETQYF

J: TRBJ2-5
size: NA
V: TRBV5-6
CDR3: CASSLYRAGGETQYF

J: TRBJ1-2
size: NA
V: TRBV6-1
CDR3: CASSDGLYGYTF

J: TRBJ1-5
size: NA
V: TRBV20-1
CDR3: CSARVRDRGFF

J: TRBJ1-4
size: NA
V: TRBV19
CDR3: CASSMRAGEKLFF

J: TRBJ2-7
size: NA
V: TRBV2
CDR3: CASSTNRDSPEQYF

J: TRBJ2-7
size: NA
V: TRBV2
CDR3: CASSAYEQYF

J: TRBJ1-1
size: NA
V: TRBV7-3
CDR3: CASSLTPPGGGNTEAFF

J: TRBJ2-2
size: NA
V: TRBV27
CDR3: CASSSLGQNTGELFF

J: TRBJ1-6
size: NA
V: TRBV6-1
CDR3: CASSPLRQGSGSPLHF

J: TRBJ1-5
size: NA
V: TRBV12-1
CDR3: CASSREGHLPTNQPQHF

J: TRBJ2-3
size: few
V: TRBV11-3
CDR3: CASSPPSGRSDTQYF

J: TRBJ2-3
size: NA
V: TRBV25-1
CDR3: CASSARDRVTDTQYF

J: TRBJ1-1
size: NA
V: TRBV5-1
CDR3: CASSLGSPGGVSNTEAFF

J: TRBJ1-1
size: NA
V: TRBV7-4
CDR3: CASSSHVTGVDTEAFF

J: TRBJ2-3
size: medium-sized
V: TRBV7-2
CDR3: CASSLRSSTTDTQYF

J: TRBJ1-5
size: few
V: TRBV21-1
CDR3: CASTFRDIYSNQPQHF

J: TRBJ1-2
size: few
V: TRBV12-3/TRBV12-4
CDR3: CASSQDRGPLNYGYTF